What follows are 14 T cell receptor beta chains derived from one specimen sequenced in a study of shared T cell receptors in the human thymus. Here immunoSEQ multiplex PCR was the method, and the copy in TCRdb shows in-frame clones only, minus some. Here the sample spans about 660,000 clones, 87% being singletons. These sequences were also reported in another study, on human thymus T cells.

The sequenced material came from thymocytes. The origin of the receptors is a boy in the first two years of life with a congenital heart defect.

V and J are TRBV9 and TRBJ2-1; 9 nucleotides agree with TRBD2. The CDR3 is 17 amino acids. The germline V gene has CDR1 SGDLS and CDR2 YYNGEE. The trim removed 3 bases at V and 4 bases at J, leaving 11 bases unmatched. CDR3 coding DNA: TGTGCCAGCAGCGGACTAGCGGAACGAGGGGGATACAATGAGCAGTTCTTC. Residues: CASSGLAERGGYNEQFF.

V gene TRBV10-1 combines with J gene TRBJ2-2; a possible D gene is TRBD1 (6 bases). Germline lookup yields CDR1 WNHNN and CDR2 SYGVQD (reference sequence). V was shortened by 2 bases and J by 10 bases, with 14 bases between the two germline ends. This CDR3 is 14 amino acids long. CDR3 protein: CASSENLGAMELFF. The CDR3, as DNA: TGCGCCAGCAGTGAGAATTTGGGGGCTATGGAGCTGTTTTTT.

The chain couples TRBV5-1 to TRBJ2-5; the D gene is possibly TRBD2 (5 bases). The CDR3 loop spans 14 amino acids. The V end was cut by 2 bases, the J end by 4 bases, with 12 bases between. In germline, CDR1 is SGHRS, CDR2 YFSETQ. The CDR3 region is CASSFGPRGETQYF. The CDR3 DNA reads TGCGCCAGCAGCTTTGGCCCCCGGGGAGAGACCCAGTACTTC.

The chain combines TRBV7-9 with TRBJ2-7; 8 nucleotides match TRBD1. This CDR3 region has 16 residues. From germline, CDR1 is SEHNR and CDR2 FQNEAQ (reference sequence). J was trimmed by 2 bases and V by 0 bases; bases with no gene match: 6. The CDR3 sequence: CASSLAAGGRTYEQYF. CDR3 nucleotide sequence: TGTGCCAGCAGCTTAGCGGCAGGGGGCCGAACCTACGAGCAGTACTTC.

The chain employs TRBV27 and TRBJ2-1; TRBD2 matches at 8 bases. This CDR3 contains 15 residues. The V and J ends lost 6 bases and 6 bases, in that order; junction bases with no gene match: 10. CDR1 is MNHEY, CDR2 SMNVEV, per germline (reference sequence). The CDR3 is CASRTSGLGSNEQFF. The CDR3 nucleotides read TGTGCCAGCAGAACGTCGGGACTAGGCTCCAATGAGCAGTTCTTC.

This chain joins TRBV4-3 and TRBJ1-4; D is unresolved. This CDR3 is built from 13 residues. In germline, CDR1 is LGHNA, CDR2 YSLEER. V was clipped by 1 base and J by 7 bases, with 7 bases between them. CDR3 region: CASSQVRSEKLFF. The CDR3 bases are TGCGCCAGCAGCCAAGTCAGGTCTGAAAAACTGTTTTTT.

The chain couples TRBV4-3 to TRBJ2-5, with 14 bases identical to TRBD2. The ends lost 4 bases at V and 5 bases at J; junction bases unmatched: 21. Germline CDR1 is LGHNA and CDR2 is YSLEER. The CDR3 consists of 21 residues. Here the CDR3 DNA reads TGCGCCAGCAGCCTCCAAAAGCGGGGACTAGCGGGAGTCGCGGCGAGGGAGACCCAGTACTTC. Its translation is CASSLQKRGLAGVAARETQYF.

The rearrangement links TRBV5-1 to TRBJ2-1, with 7 bases lining up with TRBD1. Germline V gives CDR1 SGHRS, CDR2 YFSETQ. V lost 2 bases to trimming and J lost 2 bases; unmatched junction nucleotides: 7. The CDR3 runs 16 residues. CDR3 DNA: TGCGCCAGCAGCTTAGAAACAGGGGTCCCCTACAATGAGCAGTTCTTC. Its protein product is CASSLETGVPYNEQFF.

The V gene is TRBV6-5, the J gene TRBJ2-2, with D maybe TRBD2 (6 bases). V was cut by 10 bases and J by 1 base, with 10 bases left in between. CDR1 MNHEY and CDR2 SVGAGI come from the germline V gene. This CDR3 spans 13 amino acids. In DNA, the CDR3 is TGTGCCACCGAGGAGGGGAACACCGGGGAGCTGTTTTTT. It codes for CATEEGNTGELFF.

The V gene is TRBV5-4, the J gene TRBJ2-1; 7 positions match TRBD1. The trim removed 0 bases at V and 8 bases at J, leaving 20 bases unmatched. The CDR3 has 19 residues. Germline V gives CDR1 SGHNT, CDR2 YYREEE (reference sequence). CDR3 sequence (DNA): TGTGCCAGCAGCTTGGTGGGACGACTTGACAGGGTAGTTTGGGATGAGCAGTTCTTC. Its translation: CASSLVGRLDRVVWDEQFF.

The gene calls are TRBV11-2 and TRBJ2-1; D is undetermined. CDR3 size: 15 residues. Trimming cost V 3 bases and J 0 bases, with 9 bases left between them. CDR1 and CDR2 (germline): SGHAT, FQNNGV. The CDR3 is CASSFYLSSYNEQFF. In DNA, the CDR3 is TGTGCCAGCAGCTTTTACCTCAGCTCCTACAATGAGCAGTTCTTC. The whole variable domain, remainder taken from reference TRBV11-2 and TRBJ2-1, is EAGVAQSPRYKIIEKRQSVAFWCNPISGHATLYWYQQILGQGPKLLIQFQNNGVVDDSQLPKDRFSAERLKGVDSTLKIQPAKLEDSAVYLCASSFYLSSYNEQFFGPGTRLTVL.

In its sample, this clone was seen once. V usage is TRBV4-2 and J usage is TRBJ1-1; D call uncertain. CDR1 LGHNA and CDR2 YNFKEQ come from the germline V gene. The V end was cut by 4 bases, the J end by 4 bases, with 13 bases between. The CDR3 spans 14 residues. CDR3 bases: TGTGCCAGCAGCCGGTCGGGGTACACCACTGAAGCTTTCTTT. Translation gives CASSRSGYTTEAFF.

The CDR3 loop is CASSCKSGRVGSDYNEQFF. CDR3 DNA: TGTGCCAGCAGCTGTAAAAGCGGGAGAGTTGGTTCGGATTACAATGAGCAGTTCTTC. The chain joins TRBV5-4 to TRBJ2-1; 8 positions match TRBD2. The length of the CDR3 is 19 residues. The V gene's germline CDR1 is SGHNT and CDR2 YYREEE (reference sequence). V lost 3 bases and J lost 4; bases outside the gene matches: 18.

The J gene is TRBJ1-1, the V gene TRBV19; TRBD1 is a possible D gene (6 bases). Per the germline V gene, CDR1 is LNHDA and CDR2 is SQIVND (reference sequence). The CDR3 sequence is 15 residues long. V dropped 3 bases and J dropped 2 bases, with 13 bases sitting between them. As DNA, the CDR3 is TGTGCCAGTAGTATGGGGAACAGGGTAAACACTGAAGCTTTCTTT. It is translated as CASSMGNRVNTEAFF.